These 16 T cell receptor beta chains came from one sample sequenced in a study of response to subunit inactivated influenza vaccine (dated by TCRdb to the late 2010s). Libraries were constructed by RT-PCR. TCRdb shows the sequencer as Illumina HiSeq 2500. TCRdb cleaned the public reads at Q25 with fastp, built clones with MiXCR and kept in-frame beta chains. All rows with the same CDR3 protein become a single entry with the most common DNA and genes. This sample has 500,000 or so distinct CDR3 sequences in its table, and 9.5% to 13% of those were observed once. The ten largest clones add up to around 12% of the sample. The sample's time point label, in plain terms: around 42 days after influenza vaccine administration. Sequencing was performed on PBMCs from blood, taken around seven weeks after vaccination. The source is a man aged 45-65 years who received an inactivated influenza vaccine. Donor details come from another sample of the same person, matched by shared clones.

V usage is TRBV7-9 and J usage is TRBJ2-3; D unresolved. V lost 5 bases, J lost 4 bases, and 19 bases lay in between. CDR1 SEHNR and CDR2 FQNEAQ come from the germline V gene (reference sequence). This CDR3 spans 16 amino acids. CDR3 nucleotide sequence: TGTGCCAGCAGCCCTCCCACCGCAAGCCCTGCAGATACGCAGTATTTT. Translation gives CASSPPTASPADTQYF.

The chain uses TRBV6-5 and TRBJ2-7, with D perhaps matching TRBD2 (5 bases). Germline loops: CDR1 MNHEY, CDR2 SVGAGI. V was clipped by 0 bases and J by 6 bases, with 21 bases between them. The CDR3 runs to 17 residues. CDR3 bases: TGTGCCAGCAGTTACTCAACCTCAAGGACTGGAGCCTCCGAGCAGTACTTC. The encoded protein is CASSYSTSRTGASEQYF.

Many counts were recorded for this clonotype. The CDR3 sequence: CASSLGQVRTDTQYF. In DNA, the CDR3 is TGTGCCAGCAGTTTAGGACAGGTTCGCACAGATACGCAGTATTTT. The chain employs TRBV12-3 or TRBV12-4 and TRBJ2-3; D may be TRBD1 (6 bases). CDR3 length: 15 amino acids. Trimming removed 1 base from V and 1 base from J, with 9 bases in between.

The chain uses TRBV29-1 and TRBJ2-1; D is perhaps TRBD1 (6 bases). Germline V gene lookup returns CDR1 SQVTM and CDR2 ANQGSEA. The length of the CDR3 is 13 residues. Trimming took off 5 bases at V and 3 bases at J, with 11 bases between the two ends. CDR3 DNA sequence: TGCAGCGTTTCCCAGGGGTTCTACAATGAGCAGTTCTTC. Protein: CSVSQGFYNEQFF.

This clonotype was counted between two and nine times. This chain joins TRBV7-6 and TRBJ2-3; 8 bases line up with TRBD2. CDR3 size: 21 residues. After removal of 1 base from V and 2 bases from J, the junction contained 20 bases not matched to a gene. CDR1 is SGHVS and CDR2 is FNYEAQ in the germline V gene. This CDR3 reads CASSLEDLGTSIVPHTDTQYF. CDR3 nucleotide sequence: TGTGCCAGCAGCTTAGAGGATTTAGGGACTAGTATAGTACCACACACAGATACGCAGTATTTT. Supplemented by reference TRBV7-6 and TRBJ2-3, the full variable domain reads GAGVSQSPRYKVTKRGQDVALRCDPISGHVSLYWYRQALGQGPEFLTYFNYEAQQDKSGLPNDRFSAERPEGSISTLTIQRTEQRDSAMYRCASSLEDLGTSIVPHTDTQYFGPGTRLTVL.

The chain combines TRBV5-1 with TRBJ2-2, with D perhaps TRBD2 (5 bases). The length of the CDR3 is 13 residues. Germline CDR1 is SGHRS and CDR2 is YFSETQ. The V end lost 4 bases, the J end lost 3 bases, and 7 bases lay between the germline ends. Here the CDR3 reads CASSSGYTGELFF. Written as DNA, the CDR3 is TGCGCCAGCAGCAGCGGATACACCGGGGAGCTGTTTTTT.

This clonotype was recorded at least ten times. The V call is TRBV6-5, the J call TRBJ2-1, with D tentatively TRBD1 or TRBD2 (5 bases each). CDR1 is MNHEY, CDR2 SVGAGI, per germline. The CDR3 length is 15 residues. Trimming left V 0 bases short and J 5 bases short, with 11 bases between. As DNA, the CDR3 is TGTGCCAGCAGTTACTCAAGGGACCATGACAATGAGCAGTTCTTC. Encoded protein: CASSYSRDHDNEQFF.

V is TRBV29-1 and J is TRBJ2-3; 7 nucleotides align to TRBD1. From germline, CDR1 is SQVTM and CDR2 ANQGSEA. The CDR3 has 17 residues. J lost 1 base, V lost 7 bases, and 17 bases had no gene match. DNA of the CDR3: TGCAGCGCCCGCGGACCAACACCCGGACAGGGCACAGATACGCAGTATTTT. It codes for CSARGPTPGQGTDTQYF.

The genes are TRBV5-1 and TRBJ2-3; 12 bases align to TRBD2. CDR3 length: 17 residues. Per the germline V gene, CDR1 is SGHRS and CDR2 is YFSETQ. The J segment lost 2 bases and the V segment lost 0 bases, leaving 4 bases of the junction unmatched. CDR3 nucleotides: TGCGCCAGCAGCTTGGTAAGGACTAGCGGGAACACAGATACGCAGTATTTT. As protein: CASSLVRTSGNTDTQYF.

In its sample, this clonotype was seen many times. The chain links TRBV6-4 to TRBJ2-7; 7 nucleotides match TRBD2. CDR1 is MRHNA, CDR2 SNTAGT, per germline. V shed 7 bases, J shed 1 base, and the junction held 7 bases outside the gene matches. The CDR3 is 14 amino acids. The CDR3 coding sequence is TGTGCCAGCATTGTGGGAGGGCCTTCCTACGAGCAGTACTTC. This codes for CASIVGGPSYEQYF.

In this sample, this clonotype turned up many times. The DNA for the CDR3 is TGTGCCAGCAGCCGGGGGGGAGGCACAGATACGCAGTATTTT. Its translation is CASSRGGGTDTQYF. V and J are TRBV7-2 and TRBJ2-3, with TRBD2 matching 8 bases. J lost 1 base, V lost 5 bases, and 2 bases had no gene match. CDR3 length equals 14 residues. CDR1 is SGHTA, CDR2 FQGNSA, per germline.

This clonotype was counted only a few times. This sequence joins TRBV7-2 and TRBJ2-7, with D maybe TRBD1 (5 bases). The V and J ends lost 2 bases and 4 bases respectively, with 15 bases between them. In germline, CDR1 is SGHTA, CDR2 FQGNSA. The CDR3 has 15 amino acids. CDR3: CASSLRQGREYEQYF. The CDR3 nucleotides read TGTGCCAGCAGCTTAAGGCAGGGTCGTGAATACGAGCAGTACTTC. Combining the CDR3 with reference TRBV7-2 and TRBJ2-7 gives the whole variable domain GAGVSQSPSNKVTEKGKDVELRCDPISGHTALYWYRQSLGQGLEFLIYFQGNSAPDKSGLPSDRFSAERTGGSVSTLTIQRTQQEDSAVYLCASSLRQGREYEQYFGPGTRLTVT.

The rearrangement links TRBV5-1 to TRBJ1-1; D gene ambiguous. CDR1 and CDR2 from the germline V gene are SGHRS and YFSETQ. Trimming took 4 bases from V and 1 from J, leaving 20 bases between them. CDR3 size: 17 residues. DNA of the CDR3: TGCGCCAGCAGCGCGCGACGTGGCCGCGTCGGGAACACTGAAGCTTTCTTT. It codes for CASSARRGRVGNTEAFF.

The sample holds many counts of this clonotype. The V and J genes are TRBV20-1 and TRBJ2-7; no clear D. The germline V gene has CDR1 DFQATT and CDR2 SNEGSKA (reference sequence). There are 14 residues in the CDR3. Trimming pared 0 bases from V and 5 bases from J, leaving 14 bases between. This chain's CDR3 is CSARDGSSIDEQYF. The CDR3 DNA is TGCAGTGCTAGAGATGGTAGCTCTATCGACGAGCAGTACTTC.

This clonotype was detected many times. The junction shows a germline mismatch at one end, possibly a read error. The chain links TRBV5-1 to TRBJ2-7; 10 positions agree with TRBD1. Per the germline V gene, CDR1 is SGHRS and CDR2 is YFSETQ. The CDR3 sequence is 17 residues long. This CDR3 is CASRLAPGQGFAYEQYF. The CDR3 nucleotides are TGCGCCAGCAGGTTGGCACCGGGACAGGGGTTTGCCTACGAGCAGTACTTC.

This clonotype was found a few times. The chain carries TRBV28 and TRBJ2-1; maybe TRBD2 (6 bases). The CDR3 has 15 amino acids. V was clipped by 8 bases and J by 8 bases, with 22 bases between them. Germline values: CDR1 MDHEN, CDR2 SYDVKM. The CDR3: CASGPGLSWRDEQFF. The CDR3 coding sequence is TGTGCCAGCGGCCCGGGACTCTCCTGGAGGGATGAGCAGTTCTTC.